These 3 T cell receptor beta chains were sequenced from one sample in a study of blood T cells in healthy people across ages. Next came a second PCR, run for about 7 to 11 cycles, which used a sample-barcoded 5' primer along with a J-beta primer mix. TCRdb redid the calling of the 5' RACE reads with MiXCR, one entry per CDR3 protein. The sample comprises roughly 570,000 distinct CDR3 sequences, 25% to 30% of which are singletons, and roughly 20% rests with the top ten. The source material was blood. These receptors were taken from a woman between 70 and 85 years old in good health.

The sample holds many counts of this clonotype. V and J are TRBV12-5 and TRBJ2-7; 7 bases map to TRBD1. V was clipped by 7 bases and J by 6 bases; unmatched bases: 12. Germline CDR1 and CDR2: LGHNT and FRNRAP. CDR3 length: 14 residues. The CDR3: CASAPGPTGSEQYF. The CDR3 DNA is TGTGCTAGTGCCCCGGGCCCGACAGGGTCCGAGCAGTACTTC.

This clonotype was observed a few times. The chain couples TRBV20-1 to TRBJ2-3; the D is unclear. CDR1 is DFQATT, CDR2 SNEGSKA, per germline (reference sequence). Trimming took 3 bases from V and 4 from J, leaving 8 bases between them. The CDR3 is made up of 12 amino acids. DNA of the CDR3: TGCAGTGCTAGTTTCCTCCCAGATACGCAGTATTTT. It codes for CSASFLPDTQYF.

The CDR3 is CASSLETGDEQYF. Written as DNA, the CDR3 is TGCGCCAGCAGCTTGGAGACAGGGGACGAGCAGTACTTC. The chain recombines TRBV5-1 with TRBJ2-7, with TRBD1 identical over 8 bases. The length of the CDR3 is 13 residues. The trim removed 0 bases at V and 5 bases at J, leaving 1 base unmatched. Germline V lookup: CDR1 SGHRS, CDR2 YFSETQ. The full variable domain, its missing parts supplied by reference TRBV5-1 and TRBJ2-7, is KAGVTQTPRYLIKTRGQQVTLSCSPISGHRSVSWYQQTPGQGLQFLFEYFSETQRNKGNFPGRFSGRQFSNSRSEMNVSTLELGDSALYLCASSLETGDEQYFGPGTRLTVT.